Presented here are 22 T cell receptor beta chains from one specimen sequenced in a study of control samples from healthy donors and cancer patients. TCRdb keeps only in-frame clones here, not all; method: immunoSEQ multiplex PCR. The sample has 90,000 to 100,000 clones, roughly 83% seen once. The sequenced sample consisted of blood. These receptors came from a woman in her 30s in good health.

This clone was observed once. This chain uses TRBV19 with TRBJ1-5; D is uncertain. CDR3 length: 15 residues. Germline CDR1 is LNHDA and CDR2 is SQIVND (reference sequence). Between the trimmed V and J ends, which lost 1 base and 2 bases, there was a span of 9 bases. CDR3 bases: TGTGCCAGTAGTATAGGGTCCCCCGGCAATCAGCCCCAGCATTTT. This encodes CASSIGSPGNQPQHF.

This clone has a handful of counts. V usage is TRBV27 and J usage is TRBJ2-1; 10 positions match TRBD1. The length of the CDR3 is 14 residues. Germline V gives CDR1 MNHEY, CDR2 SMNVEV (reference sequence). The V segment lost 5 bases and the J segment 7 bases; nucleotides outside the gene matches: 5. This CDR3 is CASSPGDRGNEQFF. CDR3 bases: TGTGCCAGCAGTCCGGGGGACAGGGGTAATGAGCAGTTCTTC.

This rearrangement joins TRBV9 to TRBJ1-2, with TRBD1 identical over 9 bases. Germline CDR1 and CDR2: SGDLS and YYNGEE. The CDR3 totals 15 residues. J gave up 3 bases and V 6 bases, and 9 bases lay outside the gene matches. The CDR3 DNA sequence: TGTGCCAGCAACGAAACAGGGGGCATGGACTATGGCTACACCTTC. Its translation is CASNETGGMDYGYTF.

J is TRBJ1-3 and V is TRBV5-1; no clear D gene. V was pared by 3 bases and J by 0 bases, with 7 bases between. The CDR3 covers 14 residues. The germline CDR1 and CDR2 sequences are SGHRS and YFSETQ. CDR3 amino acids: CASSSRDSGNTIYF. CDR3 bases: TGCGCCAGCAGCTCCCGGGACTCTGGAAACACCATATATTTT.

This clone occurred a few times. The chain links TRBV25-1 to TRBJ1-4, with D perhaps matching TRBD1 (5 bases). The ends were cut back, 1 base at V and 5 bases at J, with 14 bases in the middle. This CDR3 spans 16 amino acids. The V gene's germline CDR1 is MGHDK and CDR2 SYGVNS. The CDR3 nucleotides read TGTGCCAGCAGTGAATCGGGGGTTGAGACAAATGAAAAACTGTTTTTT. It is translated as CASSESGVETNEKLFF.

The chain employs TRBV7-2 and TRBJ1-2, with D unresolved. Germline values: CDR1 SGHTA, CDR2 FQGNSA. The CDR3 length is 13 residues. V was pared by 6 bases and J by 1 base, with 9 bases between. The CDR3 bases are TGTGCCAGCAGTTTGGATTTTAACTATGGCTACACCTTC. It yields the protein CASSLDFNYGYTF.

This chain links TRBV6-5 with TRBJ2-5, with D uncertain. This CDR3 is built from 15 residues. V lost 2 bases and J lost 5, with 15 bases in between. Germline values: CDR1 MNHEY, CDR2 SVGAGI. The CDR3 protein is CASSYGVRGRETQYF. The CDR3 DNA is TGTGCCAGCAGTTACGGGGTCCGAGGTCGGGAGACCCAGTACTTC.

There are a few counts of this clone. The gene calls are TRBV7-2 and TRBJ2-6; no clear D gene. The CDR3 is made up of 14 amino acids. The germline V gene has CDR1 SGHTA and CDR2 FQGNSA. Between the trimmed V and J ends, which lost 4 bases and 2 bases, there was a span of 6 bases. The CDR3 DNA reads as TGTGCCAGCAGCTATCAACCTGGGGCCAACGTCCTGACTTTC. As protein: CASSYQPGANVLTF.

This chain links TRBV7-2 with TRBJ1-1, with a weak D call TRBD1 (5 bases). Trimming cost V 5 bases and J 6 bases, with 13 bases left between them. The CDR3 is 13 residues long. Germline assignment: CDR1 SGHTA and CDR2 FQGNSA. CDR3 sequence reads: CASSETAIAEAFF. CDR3 bases: TGTGCCAGCAGCGAGACAGCGATCGCTGAAGCTTTCTTT. Based on the CDR3 plus reference TRBV7-2 and TRBJ1-1, the full variable domain is GAGVSQSPSNKVTEKGKDVELRCDPISGHTALYWYRQSLGQGLEFLIYFQGNSAPDKSGLPSDRFSAERTGGSVSTLTIQRTQQEDSAVYLCASSETAIAEAFFGQGTRLTVV.

Concerning this clone itself: The sample has other DNA sequences that encode this CDR3 too. This chain uses TRBV7-2 with TRBJ2-7; D is ambiguous. The germline V and J ends were trimmed by 2 bases and 3 bases, with 2 bases remaining between them. The CDR3 runs to 11 residues. The germline V gene encodes CDR1 SGHTA and CDR2 FQGNSA. As DNA, the CDR3 is TGTGCCAGCAGCTTAAACTACGAGCAGTACTTC. Encoded protein: CASSLNYEQYF. Based on the CDR3 plus reference TRBV7-2 and TRBJ2-7, the full variable domain is GAGVSQSPSNKVTEKGKDVELRCDPISGHTALYWYRQSLGQGLEFLIYFQGNSAPDKSGLPSDRFSAERTGGSVSTLTIQRTQQEDSAVYLCASSLNYEQYFGPGTRLTVT.

The V call is TRBV5-1, the J call TRBJ2-1, with 9 bases fitting TRBD1. CDR1 and CDR2 (germline): SGHRS, YFSETQ. The trim removed 4 bases at V and 7 bases at J, leaving 6 bases unmatched. The CDR3 runs 14 residues. CDR3 nucleotide sequence: TGCGCCAGCAGCGCACAGGGGGCTGGGAATGAGCAGTTCTTC. Encoded protein: CASSAQGAGNEQFF.

In its sample, this clone was seen once. The chain uses TRBV20-1 and TRBJ2-7; D is uncertain. V gave up 3 bases and J gave up 1 base, with 10 bases separating them. The CDR3 is 13 residues long. Germline CDR1 DFQATT, CDR2 SNEGSKA (reference sequence). The CDR3 DNA is TGCAGTGCTAGTACTCCAGCTTCCTACGAGCAGTACTTC. Amino acids: CSASTPASYEQYF.

This clone came up a few times. V is TRBV7-2 and J is TRBJ2-1, with D possibly called TRBD1 or TRBD2 (5 bases each). Germline loops: CDR1 SGHTA, CDR2 FQGNSA. Between the trimmed V and J ends, which lost 1 base and 4 bases, there was a span of 11 bases. The CDR3 loop spans 15 amino acids. The CDR3 is CASSLVRGPYNEQFF. The CDR3 coding sequence is TGTGCCAGCAGCTTAGTTCGGGGACCTTACAATGAGCAGTTCTTC.

CDR3 residues: CASSPPKGVGTNSYNEQFF. CDR3 DNA: TGTGCCAGCTCACCACCGAAGGGGGTAGGAACTAACTCCTACAATGAGCAGTTCTTC. The chain carries TRBV18 and TRBJ2-1; D is possibly TRBD1 (6 bases). Germline assignment: CDR1 KGHSH and CDR2 LQKENI. The CDR3 consists of 19 residues. Trimming took 0 bases from V and 0 from J, leaving 18 bases between them.

The rearrangement links TRBV7-7 to TRBJ2-3, with D perhaps matching TRBD1 (7 bases). Germline V CDR1 and CDR2: SSHAT, FNYEAQ (reference sequence). The CDR3 sequence is 14 residues long. The V gene lost 5 bases and the J gene lost 4 bases, with 13 bases spanning the gap. For the CDR3, the DNA is TGTGCCAGCAGCCCCGGCAGGGGGGCAGATACGCAGTATTTT. Translating it yields CASSPGRGADTQYF.

The rearrangement joins TRBV5-8 to TRBJ1-5, with unresolved D. Trimming shortened V by 1 base and J by 2 bases, and 16 bases separated the two germline ends. This CDR3 is 17 amino acids long. Germline V lookup: CDR1 SGHTS, CDR2 YDEGEE. CDR3 sequence (DNA): TGTGCCAGCAGCTTGATCCGGCTCCGGGAGGGCAATCAGCCCCAGCATTTT. Amino acids: CASSLIRLREGNQPQHF.

The DNA of the CDR3 is TGTGCCATCAGTGCAAACAGGGCTTACGAGCAGTACTTC. Protein: CAISANRAYEQYF. The chain combines TRBV10-3 with TRBJ2-7, with D perhaps matching TRBD1 (6 bases). Germline loops: CDR1 ENHRY, CDR2 SYGVKD. This CDR3 comprises 13 residues. Trimming stripped 4 bases from V and 4 bases from J, with 11 bases between.

The chain is built from TRBV5-4 and TRBJ1-2; no clear D. V dropped 10 bases and J dropped 8 bases, with 24 bases sitting between them. CDR1 and CDR2 from the germline V gene are SGHNT and YYREEE (reference sequence). The CDR3 has 14 amino acids. The CDR3, as DNA: TGTGCCGCGAGCCTTGTGGCGTCCACTGGGGGCTACACCTTC. It encodes CAASLVASTGGYTF.

The chain uses TRBV18 and TRBJ1-2; D is undetermined. V lost 3 bases and J 1 base, leaving 6 bases between the germline ends. CDR1 and CDR2 from the germline V gene are KGHSH and LQKENI. CDR3 length: 13 amino acids. CDR3 amino acids: CASSPGFNYGYTF. Here the CDR3 DNA reads TGTGCCAGCTCACCGGGGTTTAACTATGGCTACACCTTC.

The chain links TRBV11-2 to TRBJ2-7; D remains ambiguous. The CDR3 runs to 11 residues. V shed 5 bases and J shed 5 bases, with 7 bases lying between them. Germline loops: CDR1 SGHAT, CDR2 FQNNGV. The CDR3 coding sequence is TGTGCCAGCAGCCGCTACGACGAGCAGTACTTC. Its translation: CASSRYDEQYF.

This clone occurred once. The chain couples TRBV18 to TRBJ2-2, with no clear D. CDR3 length: 12 residues. Per the germline V gene, CDR1 is KGHSH and CDR2 is LQKENI. V was cut by 3 bases and J by 6 bases, with 5 bases left in between. The CDR3 sequence is CASSPLAGELFF. CDR3 nucleotides: TGTGCCAGCTCACCCTTAGCCGGGGAGCTGTTTTTT.

V is TRBV3-1 (or the pseudogene TRBV3-2) and J is TRBJ1-2; weak D call: TRBD1 (5 bases). The CDR3 runs 13 residues. Deletions cut 1 base from V and 8 bases from J, with 11 bases between. Per the germline V gene, CDR1 is LGHDT and CDR2 is YNNKEL (reference sequence). CDR3 loop: CASSQGGGYGYTF. The CDR3 nucleotides are TGTGCCAGCAGCCAAGGGGGGGGTTACGGCTACACCTTC.